This entry describes one TCR beta chain. Its antigen is as yet unknown. Without the conserved terminal phenylalanine or tryptophan, this CDR3 likely stems from a read error. The CDR3 has 14 residues. The V end lost 9 bases, the J end lost 7 bases, and 21 bases lay between the germline ends. Amplification of TRBV12-4/TRBJ1-2 clonotypes used adaptor-ligated barcode primers. TCRdb analysed the multiplex PCR reads with MiXCR anew, one entry per CDR3 protein. The sample lists approximately 1,300 distinct CDR3 sequences; under 25% were seen once. Overall study results and limits: In terms of TCR gene usage, tumor memory CD4+ T cells clustered together with blood and lymph node memory CD4+ cells, as well as with lymph node naive CD4+ cells.

The sequenced material came from naive CD4+ T cells sorted from blood. Regarding subset: naive CD4+ T cells, CD4+CD45RA+CD25-. The receptor was derived from a female donor with breast cancer. This sequence joins TRBV12-3 or TRBV12-4 and TRBJ1-2; D unresolved. CDR3 coding DNA: TGTGCCAGGCAGCAATGGACTCGAGGAGCTGGCTACACCCTC. Its protein is CARQQWTRGAGYTL.